Below, 12 T cell receptor beta chains from the same sample are listed, as sequenced in a study of beta chain features in type 1 diabetes. The sequenced template was cDNA made from the entire isolated RNA. Measured with immunoSEQ multiplex PCR; TCRdb has only the in-frame clones, and not every one. The repertoire holds 400,000 to 450,000 clones, around 13% seen once, with around 0.039% in the top ten. The sample was naive CD4+ T cells from blood. These receptors were obtained from a man aged 25-40 years in good health.

There are a few counts of this clone. The CDR3 here is CASSLRQVNMNTEAFF. DNA for the CDR3: TGTGCCAGCTCACTCCGACAGGTCAATATGAACACTGAAGCTTTCTTT. The chain is built from TRBV18 and TRBJ1-1; a weak D match, TRBD1 (6 bases). The V end was cut by 4 bases, the J end by 0 bases, with 15 bases between. Germline values: CDR1 KGHSH, CDR2 LQKENI. This CDR3 comprises 16 residues. Together with reference TRBV18 and TRBJ1-1, the CDR3 gives the full variable domain: NAGVMQNPRHLVRRRGQEARLRCSPMKGHSHVYWYRQLPEEGLKFMVYLQKENIIDESGMPKERFSAEFPKEGPSILRIQQVVRGDSAAYFCASSLRQVNMNTEAFFGQGTRLTVV.

This clone came up a few times. J is TRBJ2-7 and V is TRBV4-3; D gene ambiguous. CDR3 size: 13 residues. Looked up from germline, CDR1 is LGHNA and CDR2 is YSLEER. V gave up 5 bases and J gave up 0 bases, with 8 bases separating them. The CDR3 loop reads CASSVKRSYEQYF. As DNA, the CDR3 is TGCGCCAGCAGCGTTAAGCGCTCCTACGAGCAGTACTTC.

This clone was seen ten or more times. The V and J genes are TRBV7-2 and TRBJ2-5; no firm D call. Germline assignment: CDR1 SGHTA and CDR2 FQGNSA. V lost 2 bases and J lost 7, with 5 bases in between. There are 11 residues in the CDR3. The CDR3 coding sequence is TGTGCCAGCAGCTTACAGCGGACCCAGTACTTC. It yields the protein CASSLQRTQYF. The variable domain in full, with the rest retrieved from reference TRBV7-2 and TRBJ2-5, is GAGVSQSPSNKVTEKGKDVELRCDPISGHTALYWYRQSLGQGLEFLIYFQGNSAPDKSGLPSDRFSAERTGGSVSTLTIQRTQQEDSAVYLCASSLQRTQYFGPGTRLLVL.

A few counts support this clone. The chain employs TRBV5-6 and TRBJ2-5, with D unclear. This CDR3 contains 11 residues. V lost 2 bases to trimming and J lost 5 bases, with 4 bases between them. Germline V gene data show CDR1 as SGHDT and CDR2 as YYEEEE. The CDR3 loop is CASSFLETQYF. DNA of the CDR3: TGTGCCAGCAGCTTCTTGGAGACCCAGTACTTC.

This clone was picked up a small number of times. For the CDR3, the DNA is TGCAGCGCCACACGGGGGGACGACACCGGGGAGCTGTTTTTT. It is translated as CSATRGDDTGELFF. The chain uses TRBV29-1 and TRBJ2-2; 7 bases line up with TRBD2. CDR1 and CDR2 (germline): SQVTM, ANQGSEA. The CDR3 covers 14 residues. The V gene end was trimmed by 7 bases and the J gene end by 3 bases; junction bases not matched to a gene: 8.

This clone was seen at least ten times. Distinct nucleotide sequences in the sample also encode this CDR3. The gene calls are TRBV10-3 and TRBJ2-5, with no clear D. Germline assignment: CDR1 ENHRY and CDR2 SYGVKD. This CDR3 spans 11 amino acids. V gave up 5 bases and J gave up 0 bases, with 1 base separating them. The CDR3 DNA reads TGTGCCATCAGTTACCAAGAGACCCAGTACTTC. Protein sequence: CAISYQETQYF.

This clone was picked up a small number of times. This chain joins TRBV7-9 and TRBJ1-3; possible D gene TRBD1, 5 bases. Germline CDR1 and CDR2: SEHNR and FQNEAQ (reference sequence). The CDR3 is 14 amino acids. V was cut by 2 bases and J by 3 bases, with 8 bases left in between. The CDR3 protein is CASSLTGFGNTIYF. DNA of the CDR3: TGTGCCAGCAGCTTAACAGGATTTGGAAACACCATATATTTT. Complete variable domain (other parts from reference TRBV7-9 and TRBJ1-3): DTGVSQNPRHKITKRGQNVTFRCDPISEHNRLYWYRQTLGQGPEFLTYFQNEAQLEKSRLLSDRFSAERPKGSFSTLEIQRTEQGDSAMYLCASSLTGFGNTIYFGEGSWLTVV.

This clone was observed a few times. This chain links TRBV7-9 with TRBJ2-1, with a tentative D call TRBD1 (5 bases). V lost 5 bases to trimming and J lost 6 bases, with 14 bases between them. This CDR3 comprises 14 residues. Per the germline V gene, CDR1 is SEHNR and CDR2 is FQNEAQ (reference sequence). The CDR3 DNA reads TGTGCCAGCAGCGCCTCTGGGGCGGCCAATGAGCAGTTCTTC. It yields the protein CASSASGAANEQFF.

The chain has TRBV7-2 and TRBJ2-7, with D tentatively TRBD1 or TRBD2 (5 bases each). Looked up from germline, CDR1 is SGHTA and CDR2 is FQGNSA. V gave up 1 base and J gave up 6 bases, with 13 bases separating them. The CDR3 spans 14 residues. CDR3 loop: CASSLVQGLAEQYV. The CDR3, as DNA: TGTGCCAGCAGCTTAGTGCAGGGTCTAGCCGAGCAGTACGTC.

With respect to this clone: The identical CDR3 is also encoded by other nucleotide sequences in the sample. The V gene is TRBV9, the J gene TRBJ1-4; D gene ambiguous. Trimming shortened V by 1 base and J by 3 bases, and 7 bases separated the two germline ends. The CDR3 sequence is 14 residues long. The germline gives CDR1 SGDLS, CDR2 YYNGEE. The CDR3 is CASSVSGANEKLFF. Written as DNA, the CDR3 is TGTGCCAGCAGCGTATCGGGAGCTAATGAAAAACTGTTTTTT.

The chain joins TRBV5-1 to TRBJ1-2, with a tentative D call TRBD1 (5 bases). CDR1 and CDR2 from the germline V gene are SGHRS and YFSETQ. The CDR3 sequence is 15 residues long. V was trimmed by 0 bases and J by 7 bases, leaving 16 bases between them. The CDR3 bases are TGCGCCAGCAGCTTGGCAGGGTTGGATCAACCTGGCTACACCTTC. It yields the protein CASSLAGLDQPGYTF.

This clone was observed a few times. This chain joins TRBV19 and TRBJ2-1; D unclear. CDR3 size: 14 residues. Germline lookup yields CDR1 LNHDA and CDR2 SQIVND (reference sequence). The V end lost 10 bases, the J end lost 0 bases, and 13 bases lay between the germline ends. The CDR3: CATAIRHSYNEQFF. The CDR3 DNA reads TGTGCCACGGCGATACGGCACTCCTACAATGAGCAGTTCTTC.